These 7 T cell receptor beta chains were sequenced from one sample in a study of patients and donors after allogeneic stem cell transplantation. Each CDR3 protein gets one entry after TCRdb re-called the RT-PCR reads with MiXCR. The table records hundreds of thousands of distinct CDR3 sequences, around 16% of them present only once. Sample: blood, either unsorted or a sorted T cell fraction (not recorded which). Receptors were obtained from a human donor who was either an allogeneic HSCT recipient or a stem cell or donor lymphocyte infusion donor (not recorded which). It is not recorded whose cells these are; they may come from a transplant donor.

There are a few counts of this clonotype. CDR3 amino acids: CASTRGEGSDIQYF. CDR3 DNA sequence: TGTGCCAGCACCCGAGGCGAGGGCTCGGACATTCAGTACTTC. The genes are TRBV7-9 and TRBJ2-4, with D possibly matching TRBD2 (5 bases). Germline CDR1 and CDR2: SEHNR and FQNEAQ (reference sequence). V was cut by 7 bases and J by 8 bases, with 18 bases left in between. The CDR3 is 14 amino acids.

This chain connects TRBV18 to TRBJ2-7, with 7 bases aligning to TRBD1. Looked up from germline, CDR1 is KGHSH and CDR2 is LQKENI. With V trimmed by 1 base and J by 1 base, 1 base remained unmatched. This CDR3 has 14 amino acids. The CDR3: CASSPQGASYEQYF. For the CDR3, the DNA is TGTGCCAGCTCACCACAGGGGGCATCCTACGAGCAGTACTTC. Full variable domain (rest looked up from reference TRBV18 and TRBJ2-7): NAGVMQNPRHLVRRRGQEARLRCSPMKGHSHVYWYRQLPEEGLKFMVYLQKENIIDESGMPKERFSAEFPKEGPSILRIQQVVRGDSAAYFCASSPQGASYEQYFGPGTRLTVT.

This clonotype was found a few times. The chain is built from TRBV29-1 and TRBJ1-1; D is unresolved. Trimming pared 6 bases from V and 4 bases from J, leaving 6 bases between. CDR3 length: 10 amino acids. Germline values: CDR1 SQVTM, CDR2 ANQGSEA. CDR3 in DNA: TGCAGCGTGGGCAGCACTGAAGCTTTCTTT. Its protein is CSVGSTEAFF.

V and J are TRBV9 and TRBJ2-2; 11 bases fit TRBD1. Trimming cost V 4 bases and J 3 bases; bases outside gene matches: 5. This CDR3 region has 16 residues. Germline loops: CDR1 SGDLS, CDR2 YYNGEE. The CDR3 spells CASSTGQGVDTGELFF. As DNA, the CDR3 is TGTGCCAGCAGCACGGGACAGGGGGTGGACACCGGGGAGCTGTTTTTT.

This clonotype was detected only a few times. The chain has TRBV5-6 and TRBJ2-7; D is ambiguous. Per the germline V gene, CDR1 is SGHDT and CDR2 is YYEEEE. Trimming pared 0 bases from V and 6 bases from J, leaving 7 bases between. There are 12 residues in the CDR3. CDR3 loop: CASSLGVREQYF. The CDR3, as DNA: TGTGCCAGCAGCTTGGGGGTGCGCGAGCAGTACTTC. Combining the CDR3 with reference TRBV5-6 and TRBJ2-7 gives the whole variable domain DAGVTQSPTHLIKTRGQQVTLRCSPKSGHDTVSWYQQALGQGPQFIFQYYEEEERQRGNFPDRFSGHQFPNYSSELNVNALLLGDSALYLCASSLGVREQYFGPGTRLTVT.

This clonotype was counted only a few times. CDR3 in DNA: TGCGCCAGCAGCCCCTCGGTCAAGGAGACCCAGTACTTC. Amino acids: CASSPSVKETQYF. The genes are TRBV5-1 and TRBJ2-5; D not resolved. The CDR3 sequence is 13 residues long. Trimming took off 4 bases at V and 5 bases at J, with 12 bases between the two ends. Germline CDR1 and CDR2: SGHRS and YFSETQ. Full variable domain (rest looked up from reference TRBV5-1 and TRBJ2-5): KAGVTQTPRYLIKTRGQQVTLSCSPISGHRSVSWYQQTPGQGLQFLFEYFSETQRNKGNFPGRFSGRQFSNSRSEMNVSTLELGDSALYLCASSPSVKETQYFGPGTRLLVL.

The table lists this clonotype with a few counts. This chain links TRBV5-1 with TRBJ2-3; TRBD1 aligns across 9 bases. CDR3 length: 16 amino acids. The germline V gene has CDR1 SGHRS and CDR2 YFSETQ. Losses at the gene ends were 4 bases for V and 4 bases for J; bases not matched to a gene: 10. The CDR3 loop reads CASSRGGTGPSDTQYF. The CDR3 coding sequence is TGCGCCAGCAGCCGGGGAGGGACAGGGCCTTCAGATACGCAGTATTTT.